This TCR beta chain was identified in a study of T cells in Graves' hyperthyroidism and ophthalmopathy. Overall study results and limits: In simple terms, a model built on 13 V-J features told ophthalmopathy apart from stable hyperthyroidism.

This clonotype came up a few times. The antigen is undetermined. TCR beta CDR3 regions were amplified from RNA transcripts. HTBI primers were used for first-round RT-PCR of the TCR CDR3. TCRdb re-called the multiplex PCR reads with MiXCR, one entry per CDR3 protein. The repertoire holds approximately 520,000 distinct CDR3 sequences, around 22% seen once, with about 11% in the top ten. This CDR3 is 13 amino acids long. CDR1 is MNHNS, CDR2 SASEGT, per germline. The V end was cut by 10 bases, the J end by 5 bases, with 17 bases between. This rearrangement joins TRBV6-1 to TRBJ2-5, with D possibly matching TRBD2 (6 bases). The source material was blood. This sequence was found in a woman younger than 45 with Graves' ophthalmopathy. The CDR3 DNA reads TGTGCCACCGGAGGCATGGGAGGTGAGACCCAGTACTTC. This sequence encodes CATGGMGGETQYF.